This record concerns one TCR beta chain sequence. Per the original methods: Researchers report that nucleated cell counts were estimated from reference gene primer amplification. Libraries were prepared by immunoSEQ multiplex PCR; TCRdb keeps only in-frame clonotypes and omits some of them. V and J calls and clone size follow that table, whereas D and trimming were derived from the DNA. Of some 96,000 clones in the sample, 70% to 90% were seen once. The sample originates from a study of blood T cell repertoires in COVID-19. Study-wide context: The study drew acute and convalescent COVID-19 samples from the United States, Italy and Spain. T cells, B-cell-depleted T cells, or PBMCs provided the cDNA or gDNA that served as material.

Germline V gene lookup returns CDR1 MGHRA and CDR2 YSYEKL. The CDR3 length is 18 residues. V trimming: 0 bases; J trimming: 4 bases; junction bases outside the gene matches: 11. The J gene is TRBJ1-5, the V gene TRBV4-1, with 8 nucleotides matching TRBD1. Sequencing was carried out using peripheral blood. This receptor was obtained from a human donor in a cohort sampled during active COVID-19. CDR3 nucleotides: TGCGCCAGCAGCCAAGAACCCACTCAGGGGGCGAGGAATCAGCCCCAGCATTTT. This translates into CASSQEPTQGARNQPQHF.